These 7 T cell receptor beta chains were sequenced from one sample in a study of T-cell reconstitution after alpha-beta-depleted transplantation in children. For TCRbeta, the library was prepared with unique molecular identifiers. From the PCR reads, TCRdb called clonotypes with MiXCR, one entry per CDR3 protein. The sample contains fewer than 750,000 distinct CDR3 sequences, 27% of which appear only once. The specimen comprised PBMCs, sampled before TCRalphabeta/CD19-depleted stem cell transplant. These receptors were obtained from a boy younger than two with Wiskott-Aldrich syndrome, due to receive a stem cell transplant.

CDR3 sequence reads: CSPQGLNFSYNEQFF. CDR3 DNA sequence: TGCAGTCCCCAGGGACTCAACTTCTCCTACAATGAGCAGTTCTTC. The chain recombines TRBV20-1 with TRBJ2-1; maybe TRBD2 (6 bases). Trimming cost V 8 bases and J 0 bases, with 17 bases left between them. Germline V gene lookup returns CDR1 DFQATT and CDR2 SNEGSKA (reference sequence). CDR3 length equals 15 residues.

This chain uses TRBV6-6 with TRBJ2-7; D is unclear. Trimming stripped 0 bases from V and 3 bases from J, with 3 bases between. Germline V gene data show CDR1 as MNHNY and CDR2 as SVGAGI (reference sequence). The CDR3 is 12 amino acids. CDR3 residues: CASSYSDYEQYF. For the CDR3, the DNA is TGTGCCAGCAGTTACTCCGACTACGAGCAGTACTTC.

Only a few counts were recorded for this clonotype. The rearrangement links TRBV28 to TRBJ1-6; tentatively, D is TRBD1 (6 bases). Germline V gene data show CDR1 as MDHEN and CDR2 as SYDVKM. The V end lost 7 bases, the J end lost 10 bases, and 17 bases lay between the germline ends. The CDR3 has 14 residues. CDR3 region: CASTHEGGNSPLHF. CDR3 in DNA: TGTGCCAGCACCCACGAGGGGGGAAACTCACCCCTCCACTTT.

The genes are TRBV29-1 and TRBJ2-4, with 8 bases fitting TRBD2. CDR1 SQVTM and CDR2 ANQGSEA come from the germline V gene. J lost 3 bases, V lost 4 bases, and 2 bases had no gene match. The CDR3 length is 13 residues. The CDR3 DNA reads as TGCAGCGTTGCGGGGGGGAGCAAAAACATTCAGTACTTC. It translates to CSVAGGSKNIQYF.

CDR3 sequence reads: CASSQRGGQSSGNTIYF. CDR3 bases: TGCGCCAGCAGCCAAAGGGGGGGACAGAGCTCTGGAAACACCATATATTTT. The rearrangement links TRBV4-1 to TRBJ1-3, with 7 bases that match TRBD1. Germline trimming cut 2 bases from V and 0 bases from J; bases unmatched to any gene: 7. This CDR3 has 17 amino acids. The germline V gene encodes CDR1 MGHRA and CDR2 YSYEKL.

The chain carries TRBV7-8 and TRBJ2-7, with D possibly being TRBD2 (5 bases). Germline V gene sequence: CDR1 SGHVS, CDR2 FQNEAQ. This CDR3 contains 15 residues. Between the trimmed V and J ends, which lost 1 base and 1 base, there was a span of 11 bases. CDR3 coding DNA: TGTGCCAGCAGCTTAGGTCGGGATCCATCCTACGAGCAGTACTTC. Its translation: CASSLGRDPSYEQYF.

This clonotype was detected a few times. The chain couples TRBV7-8 to TRBJ2-3, with D tentatively TRBD1 (5 bases). Germline assignment: CDR1 SGHVS and CDR2 FQNEAQ. V lost 1 base and J lost 2, with 10 bases in between. CDR3 length: 15 amino acids. In DNA form, the CDR3 reads TGTGCCAGCAGCTTAGGTCAGGGTCACACAGATACGCAGTATTTT. It yields the protein CASSLGQGHTDTQYF.